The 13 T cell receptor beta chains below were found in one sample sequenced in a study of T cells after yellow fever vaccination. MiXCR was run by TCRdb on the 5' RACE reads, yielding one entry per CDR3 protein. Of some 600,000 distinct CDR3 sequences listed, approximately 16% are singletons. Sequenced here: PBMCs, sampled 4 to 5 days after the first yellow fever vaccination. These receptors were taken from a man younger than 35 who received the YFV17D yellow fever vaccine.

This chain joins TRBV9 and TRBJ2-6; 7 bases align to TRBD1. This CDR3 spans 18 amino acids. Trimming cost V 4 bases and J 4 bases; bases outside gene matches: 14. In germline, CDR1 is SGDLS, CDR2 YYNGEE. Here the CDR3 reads CASSRQGVGQLGANVLTF. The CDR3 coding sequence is TGTGCCAGCAGCAGACAGGGTGTGGGCCAATTAGGGGCCAACGTCCTGACTTTC.

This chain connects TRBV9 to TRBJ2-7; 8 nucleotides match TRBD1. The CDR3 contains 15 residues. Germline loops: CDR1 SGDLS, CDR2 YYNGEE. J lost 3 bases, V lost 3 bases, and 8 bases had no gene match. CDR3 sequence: CASSGGQGWDYEQYF. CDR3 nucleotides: TGTGCCAGCAGCGGAGGACAGGGATGGGACTACGAGCAGTACTTC.

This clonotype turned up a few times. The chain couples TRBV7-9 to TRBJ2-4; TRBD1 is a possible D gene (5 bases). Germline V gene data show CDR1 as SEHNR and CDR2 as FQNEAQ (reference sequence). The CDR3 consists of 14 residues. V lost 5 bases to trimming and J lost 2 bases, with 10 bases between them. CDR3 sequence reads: CASSPGHPKNIQYF. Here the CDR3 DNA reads TGTGCCAGCAGCCCCGGACACCCCAAAAACATTCAGTACTTC. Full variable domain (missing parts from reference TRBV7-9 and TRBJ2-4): DTGVSQNPRHKITKRGQNVTFRCDPISEHNRLYWYRQTLGQGPEFLTYFQNEAQLEKSRLLSDRFSAERPKGSFSTLEIQRTEQGDSAMYLCASSPGHPKNIQYFGAGTRLSVL.

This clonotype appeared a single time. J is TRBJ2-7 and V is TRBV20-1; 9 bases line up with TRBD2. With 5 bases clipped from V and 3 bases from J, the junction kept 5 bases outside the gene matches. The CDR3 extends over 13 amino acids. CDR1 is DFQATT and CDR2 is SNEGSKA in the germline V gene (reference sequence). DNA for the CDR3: TGCAGTGCTGCTAGCGGGGCCAGCTACGAGCAGTACTTC. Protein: CSAASGASYEQYF.

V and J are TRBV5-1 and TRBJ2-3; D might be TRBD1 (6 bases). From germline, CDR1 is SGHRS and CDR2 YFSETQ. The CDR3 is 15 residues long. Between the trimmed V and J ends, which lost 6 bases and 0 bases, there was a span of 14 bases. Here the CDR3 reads CASNPYRESTDTQYF. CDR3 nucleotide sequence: TGCGCCAGCAATCCATACAGGGAGAGCACAGATACGCAGTATTTT.

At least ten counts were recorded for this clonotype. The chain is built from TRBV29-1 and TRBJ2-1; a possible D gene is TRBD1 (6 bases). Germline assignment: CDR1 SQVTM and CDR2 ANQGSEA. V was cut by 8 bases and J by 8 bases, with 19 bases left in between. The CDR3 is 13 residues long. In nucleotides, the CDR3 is TGCAGCATAAGAACACAGGGTTGGGATGAGCAGTTCTTC. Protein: CSIRTQGWDEQFF.

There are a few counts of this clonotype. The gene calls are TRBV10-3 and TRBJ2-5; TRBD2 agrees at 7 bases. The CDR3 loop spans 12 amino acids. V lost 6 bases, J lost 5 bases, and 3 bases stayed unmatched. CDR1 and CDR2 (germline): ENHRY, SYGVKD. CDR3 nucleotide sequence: TGTGCCATCAGATCTAGCGGCGAGACCCAGTACTTC. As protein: CAIRSSGETQYF.

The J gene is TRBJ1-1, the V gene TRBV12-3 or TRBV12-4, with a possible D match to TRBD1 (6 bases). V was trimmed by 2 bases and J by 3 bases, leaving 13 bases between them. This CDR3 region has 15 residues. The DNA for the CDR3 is TGTGCCAGCAGTTTAAGGGGGAGGGTTTACACTGAAGCTTTCTTT. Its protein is CASSLRGRVYTEAFF.

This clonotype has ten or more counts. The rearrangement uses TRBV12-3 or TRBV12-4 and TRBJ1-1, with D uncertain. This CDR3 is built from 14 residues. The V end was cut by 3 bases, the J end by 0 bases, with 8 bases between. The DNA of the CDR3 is TGTGCCAGCAGTTTTCTTAAAATGAACACTGAAGCTTTCTTT. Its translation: CASSFLKMNTEAFF.

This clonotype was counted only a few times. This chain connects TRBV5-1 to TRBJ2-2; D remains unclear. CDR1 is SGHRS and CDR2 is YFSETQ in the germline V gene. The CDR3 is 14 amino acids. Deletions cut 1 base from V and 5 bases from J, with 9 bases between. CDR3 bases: TGCGCCAGCAGCTTGATCAAATTTACCGGGGAGCTGTTTTTT. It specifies CASSLIKFTGELFF.

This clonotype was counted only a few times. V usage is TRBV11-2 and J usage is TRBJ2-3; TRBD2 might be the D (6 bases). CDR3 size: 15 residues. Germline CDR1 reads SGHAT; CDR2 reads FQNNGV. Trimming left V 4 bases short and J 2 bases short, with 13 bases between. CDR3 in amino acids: CASSSRGSNTDTQYF. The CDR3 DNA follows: TGTGCCAGCAGCTCCCGGGGGAGTAACACAGATACGCAGTATTTT.

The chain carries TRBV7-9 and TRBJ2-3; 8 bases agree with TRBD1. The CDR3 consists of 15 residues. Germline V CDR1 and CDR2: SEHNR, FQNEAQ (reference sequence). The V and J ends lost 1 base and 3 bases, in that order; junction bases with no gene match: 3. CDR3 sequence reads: CASSLVQGVTDTQYF. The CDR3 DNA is TGTGCCAGCAGCTTAGTACAGGGGGTGACAGATACGCAGTATTTT.

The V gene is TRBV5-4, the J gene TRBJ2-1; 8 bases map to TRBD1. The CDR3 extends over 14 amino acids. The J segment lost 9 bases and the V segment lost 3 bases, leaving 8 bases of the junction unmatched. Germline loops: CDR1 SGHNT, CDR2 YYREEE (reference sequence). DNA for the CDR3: TGTGCCAGCAGCTCGGGACAGGTTGGGAGTGAGCAGTTCTTC. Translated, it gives CASSSGQVGSEQFF. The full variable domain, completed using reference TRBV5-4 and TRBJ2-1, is ETGVTQSPTHLIKTRGQQVTLRCSSQSGHNTVSWYQQALGQGPQFIFQYYREEENGRGNFPPRFSGLQFPNYSSELNVNALELDDSALYLCASSSGQVGSEQFFGPGTRLTVL.